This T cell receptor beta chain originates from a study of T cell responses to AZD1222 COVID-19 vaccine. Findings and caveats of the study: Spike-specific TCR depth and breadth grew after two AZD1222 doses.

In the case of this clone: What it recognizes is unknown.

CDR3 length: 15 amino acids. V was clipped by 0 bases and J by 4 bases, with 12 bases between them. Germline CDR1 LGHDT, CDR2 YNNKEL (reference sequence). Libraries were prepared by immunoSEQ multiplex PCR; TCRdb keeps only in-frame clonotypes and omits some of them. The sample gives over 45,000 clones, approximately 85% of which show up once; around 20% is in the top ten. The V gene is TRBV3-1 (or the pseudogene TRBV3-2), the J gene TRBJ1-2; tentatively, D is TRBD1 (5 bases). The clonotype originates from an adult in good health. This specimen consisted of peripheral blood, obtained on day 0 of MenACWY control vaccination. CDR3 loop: CASSQDRGRAYGYTF. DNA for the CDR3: TGTGCCAGCAGCCAAGATCGGGGCAGGGCCTATGGCTACACCTTC.